This record looks at one T cell receptor beta chain sequence and its context. Its specificity is unknown. The data stem from a study of T cell responses to AZD1222 COVID-19 vaccine. Study overall: Doses given second, at about 4 or about 12 weeks, were pooled.

Germline loops: CDR1 MNHEY, CDR2 SMNVEV (reference sequence). This CDR3 has 19 amino acids. Trimming removed 6 bases at V and 7 bases at J, with 31 bases between. Findings and limits, study-wide: Seropositive AZD1222 recipients at baseline numbered only five to seven. Two AZD1222 doses significantly raised spike-specific TCR breadth and depth over controls.

TCRdb's table, derived via immunoSEQ multiplex PCR, lists solely in-frame clones and lacks some. The table lists 75,000 to 100,000 clones, just over 90% of them singletons, with roughly an eighth in the top ten. The chain combines TRBV27 with TRBJ2-1, with D tentatively TRBD2 (7 bases). This TCR came from an adult in good health. The sequences come from peripheral blood, collected on day 0 of AZD1222 vaccination. In nucleotides, the CDR3 is TGTGCCAGCAGAAGGGCCCCTCGACGGGGGCTAGTGGGGGGGAATGAGCAGTTCTTC. This gives the protein CASRRAPRRGLVGGNEQFF.